A single sample gave rise to the 17 T cell receptor beta chains below, sequenced in a study of PD-1 blockade in classical Hodgkin lymphoma (dated by TCRdb to 2020 to 2021). This sample's time point label indicates: cycle 2 day 1 (C2D1) of nivolumab. Every trial patient had relapsed after autologous stem cell transplantation, and cohorts A, B and C differed in prior brentuximab vedotin exposure. The library relied on the immunoSEQ multiplex PCR assay. In its TCRdb copy, this immuneACCESS table keeps in-frame sequences only and misses some clones. Where compared with another copy, unresolved V genes explain less than half of these, and the others have no known cause. Here the sample has 25,000 to 35,000 clones; over 80% occur a single time. About a fifth of the sample belongs to the ten largest clones. The specimen comprised peripheral blood mononuclear cells (PBMCs), sampled before the second cycle of nivolumab. All receptors derive from a human donor with classical Hodgkin lymphoma.

The chain uses TRBV6-6 and TRBJ2-1, with 7 bases identical to TRBD1. Losses at the gene ends were 4 bases for V and 6 bases for J; bases not matched to a gene: 12. Germline V gene lookup returns CDR1 MNHNY and CDR2 SVGAGI (reference sequence). The CDR3 extends over 16 amino acids. The CDR3 DNA is TGTGCCAGCAGTTCCGACCAGGGACAGCCTCCCAATGAGCAGTTCTTC. Translated: CASSSDQGQPPNEQFF.

The V call is TRBV7-2, the J call TRBJ1-5, with D possibly matching TRBD1 (5 bases). V gave up 3 bases and J gave up 6 bases, with 9 bases separating them. There are 13 residues in the CDR3. Germline CDR1 is SGHTA and CDR2 is FQGNSA. CDR3 nucleotides: TGTGCCAGCAGCTTCGAGAGGGGTCAGCCCCAGCATTTT. Protein sequence: CASSFERGQPQHF.

The J gene is TRBJ2-7, the V gene TRBV11-2; 7 nucleotides line up with TRBD2. The CDR3 consists of 15 residues. Germline assignment: CDR1 SGHAT and CDR2 FQNNGV. V was clipped by 5 bases and J by 8 bases; unmatched bases: 15. CDR3 sequence: CASSPSLAEWGQQYF. CDR3 in DNA: TGTGCCAGCAGCCCCAGCCTAGCGGAGTGGGGTCAGCAGTACTTC.

The genes are TRBV5-4 and TRBJ2-3, with 8 bases identical to TRBD1. Germline V gene sequence: CDR1 SGHNT, CDR2 YYREEE (reference sequence). This CDR3 has 14 residues. The V gene end was trimmed by 5 bases and the J gene end by 4 bases; junction bases not matched to a gene: 6. CDR3 sequence (DNA): TGTGCCAGCAGGGATGGACAGGGATCAGATACGCAGTATTTT. This gives the protein CASRDGQGSDTQYF.

This sequence joins TRBV28 and TRBJ2-7, with 8 bases identical to TRBD1. The CDR3 is 14 residues long. The V gene's germline CDR1 is MDHEN and CDR2 SYDVKM. The ends lost 7 bases at V and 5 bases at J; junction bases unmatched: 10. CDR3 DNA sequence: TGTGCCAGCAACATGGGACAGGTGGGGAACGAGCAGTACTTC. Translation gives CASNMGQVGNEQYF. Full variable domain (outside the CDR3, taken from reference TRBV28 and TRBJ2-7): DVKVTQSSRYLVKRTGEKVFLECVQDMDHENMFWYRQDPGLGLRLIYFSYDVKMKEKGDIPEGYSVSREKKERFSLILESASTNQTSMYLCASNMGQVGNEQYFGPGTRLTVT.

The chain recombines TRBV13 with TRBJ1-2, with D tentatively TRBD1 (6 bases). CDR1 and CDR2 (germline): PRHDT, FYEKMQ (reference sequence). CDR3 length: 15 amino acids. V lost 8 bases and J lost 3, with 19 bases in between. The CDR3 region has the DNA TGTGCCAGCGGCAGGGGCAGCGAAGAAGACTATGGCTACACCTTC. Translating gives CASGRGSEEDYGYTF.

The chain couples TRBV29-1 to TRBJ2-5, with TRBD2 matching over 11 bases. V gave up 6 bases and J gave up 5 bases; unmatched junction bases: 8. CDR1 is SQVTM, CDR2 ANQGSEA, per germline. The CDR3 totals 14 residues. CDR3 region: CSVVLAGGGETQYF. As DNA, the CDR3 is TGCAGCGTGGTCCTAGCGGGAGGAGGGGAGACCCAGTACTTC.

The V gene is TRBV2, the J gene TRBJ2-1; the D gene is possibly TRBD1 (5 bases). With 7 bases removed from V and 2 bases from J, the gap between germline ends came to 12 bases. In germline, CDR1 is SNHLY, CDR2 FYNNEI. The CDR3 is 14 residues long. The CDR3 reads CASKATATYNEQFF. CDR3 DNA: TGTGCCAGCAAAGCGACAGCAACCTACAATGAGCAGTTCTTC.

The chain couples TRBV11-3 to TRBJ1-6; no definite D call. The CDR3 spans 15 residues. Trimming left V 0 bases short and J 6 bases short, with 9 bases between. The germline gives CDR1 SGHNT, CDR2 YENEEA. The CDR3 coding sequence is TGTGCCAGCAGCTTAGATCGGGCGTCTAATTCACCCCTCCACTTT. Protein product: CASSLDRASNSPLHF.

The CDR3 coding sequence is TGTGCCAGCAGTTATGGGACGGGCAATCAGCCCCAGCATTTT. Residues: CASSYGTGNQPQHF. The gene calls are TRBV6-5 and TRBJ1-5; D may be TRBD1 (5 bases). Trimming cost V 3 bases and J 2 bases, with 8 bases left between them. CDR1 and CDR2 from the germline V gene are MNHEY and SVGAGI. There are 14 residues in the CDR3.

CDR3 protein: CATRDGSNQPQHF. CDR3 DNA sequence: TGTGCCACCCGGGACGGGAGCAATCAGCCCCAGCATTTT. The chain couples TRBV28 to TRBJ1-5; tentative D call: TRBD1 (5 bases). Between the trimmed V and J ends, which lost 10 bases and 1 base, there was a span of 11 bases. The germline V gene encodes CDR1 MDHEN and CDR2 SYDVKM. This CDR3 is 13 amino acids long.

The chain is built from TRBV11-2 and TRBJ1-4; D remains ambiguous. Germline V lookup: CDR1 SGHAT, CDR2 FQNNGV. This CDR3 has 16 amino acids. The V gene lost 2 bases and the J gene lost 15 bases, with 25 bases spanning the gap. The CDR3 nucleotides read TGTGCCAGCAGCTTAATGGGGTCGGTAGGTGCCGACAAAGTGTTTTTT. Amino acid sequence: CASSLMGSVGADKVFF.

The chain uses TRBV19 and TRBJ1-3; 10 bases are a match to TRBD1. CDR1 and CDR2 (germline): LNHDA, SQIVND (reference sequence). The length of the CDR3 is 15 residues. J was trimmed by 3 bases and V by 7 bases; bases with no gene match: 6. CDR3 coding DNA: TGTGCCAGTATGATGGACAGGGGGATTGGAAACACCATATATTTT. Translating it yields CASMMDRGIGNTIYF.

The gene calls are TRBV29-1 and TRBJ2-5, with unresolved D. CDR3 length: 14 amino acids. The V gene's germline CDR1 is SQVTM and CDR2 ANQGSEA. V was pared by 3 bases and J by 5 bases, with 16 bases between. CDR3 loop: CSVDSTGVRETQYF. In nucleotides, the CDR3 is TGCAGCGTTGATTCGACTGGTGTTCGGGAGACCCAGTACTTC.

The chain is built from TRBV5-1 and TRBJ2-5; the match to TRBD2 covers 7 bases. CDR3 length: 14 amino acids. V lost 0 bases, J lost 4 bases, and 3 bases stayed unmatched. Germline V gene lookup returns CDR1 SGHRS and CDR2 YFSETQ. The chain's CDR3 is CASSLGGRGETQYF. In DNA, the CDR3 is TGCGCCAGCAGCTTGGGCGGGAGAGGAGAGACCCAGTACTTC.

This sequence joins TRBV4-3 and TRBJ1-6; D is unresolved. CDR3 length: 14 residues. V dropped 4 bases and J dropped 7 bases, with 11 bases sitting between them. Germline V CDR1 and CDR2: LGHNA, YSLEER. The DNA for the CDR3 is TGCGCCAGCAGCCTACCGGGATCCAATTCACCCCTCCACTTT. Translating it yields CASSLPGSNSPLHF.

The DNA of the CDR3 is TGTGCCAGCAGTCCGACAGGGTTTGTAGAGACCCAGTACTTC. This sequence encodes CASSPTGFVETQYF. This chain uses TRBV2 with TRBJ2-5; 7 nucleotides line up with TRBD1. The CDR3 length is 14 residues. Germline V gene data show CDR1 as SNHLY and CDR2 as FYNNEI. Trimming took 5 bases from V and 4 from J; bases not matched to a gene: 7.